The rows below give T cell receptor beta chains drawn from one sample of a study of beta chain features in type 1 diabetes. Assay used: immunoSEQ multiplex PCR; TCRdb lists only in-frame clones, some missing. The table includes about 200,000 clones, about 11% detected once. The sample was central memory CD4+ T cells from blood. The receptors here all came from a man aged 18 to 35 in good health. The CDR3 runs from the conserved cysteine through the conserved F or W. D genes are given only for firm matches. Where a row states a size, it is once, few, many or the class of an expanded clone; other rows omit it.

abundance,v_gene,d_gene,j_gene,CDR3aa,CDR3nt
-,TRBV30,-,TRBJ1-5,CAWSIGLSNQPQHF,TGTGCCTGGAGTATCGGGCTCAGCAATCAGCCCCAGCATTTT
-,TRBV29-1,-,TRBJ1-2,CSVEDISPGAYGYTF,TGCAGCGTTGAAGATATTTCGCCCGGGGCCTATGGCTACACCTTC
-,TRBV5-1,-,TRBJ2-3,CASSQEGQGRTDTQYF,TGCGCCAGCAGCCAGGAGGGCCAGGGCCGCACAGATACGCAGTATTTT
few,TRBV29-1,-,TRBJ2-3,CSVSTDGVSTDTQYF,TGCAGCGTCAGCACGGACGGAGTCAGCACAGATACGCAGTATTTT
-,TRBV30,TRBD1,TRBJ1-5,CAWGQGNQPQHF,TGTGCCTGGGGACAGGGCAATCAGCCCCAGCATTTT
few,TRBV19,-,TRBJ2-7,CASSIVWQTGYEQYF,TGTGCCAGTAGTATAGTTTGGCAGACCGGCTACGAGCAGTACTTC
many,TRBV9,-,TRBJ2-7,CASSVTGQGTYEQYF,TGTGCCAGCAGCGTTACGGGACAAGGGACCTACGAGCAGTACTTC
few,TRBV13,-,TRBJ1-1,CATTQQGILGTEAFF,TGTGCCACCACGCAACAGGGAATCTTGGGCACTGAAGCTTTCTTT
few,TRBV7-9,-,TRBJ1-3,CAPLELNSGNTIYF,TGTGCCCCCTTGGAACTCAACTCTGGAAACACCATATATTTT
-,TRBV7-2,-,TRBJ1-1,CASSLVPGAEAFF,TGTGCCAGCAGCTTAGTTCCGGGAGCTGAAGCTTTCTTT
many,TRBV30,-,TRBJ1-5,CAWTRTYTDQPQHF,TGTGCCTGGACACGAACATATACCGATCAGCCCCAGCATTTT
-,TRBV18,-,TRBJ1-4,CASSPRDTSGGKLFF,TGTGCCAGCTCACCAAGGGACACCTCTGGGGGAAAACTGTTTTTT
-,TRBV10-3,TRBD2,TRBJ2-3,CATETSGSADTQYF,TGTGCCACGGAGACTAGCGGGAGCGCAGATACGCAGTATTTT
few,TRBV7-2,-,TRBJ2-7,CASSPTTLYEQYF,TGTGCCAGCAGCCCAACCACCCTCTACGAGCAGTACTTC
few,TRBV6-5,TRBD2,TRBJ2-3,CASSGLGRADTQYF,TGTGCCAGCAGTGGACTAGGTCGGGCAGATACGCAGTATTTT
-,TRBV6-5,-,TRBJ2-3,CASIGPGTDTQYF,TGTGCCAGCATCGGGCCGGGAACAGATACGCAGTATTTT
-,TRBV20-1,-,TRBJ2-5,CSARVTETQYF,TGCAGTGCTAGGGTAACAGAGACCCAGTACTTC
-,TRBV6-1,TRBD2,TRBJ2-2,CASSASLAGGPRELFF,TGTGCCAGCAGTGCCTCACTAGCGGGAGGACCTAGGGAGCTGTTTTTT
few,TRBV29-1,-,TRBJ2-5,CSVDDSGTGKTQYF,TGCAGCGTTGATGATTCGGGGACCGGGAAGACCCAGTACTTC
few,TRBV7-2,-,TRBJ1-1,CASSSQVNTEAFF,TGTGCCAGCAGCTCGCAGGTTAACACTGAAGCTTTCTTT
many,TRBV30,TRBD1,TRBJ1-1,CAWSVLQGGDAFF,TGTGCCTGGAGTGTACTTCAAGGGGGCGACGCTTTCTTT
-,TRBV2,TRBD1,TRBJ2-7,CASIRDRGQTPYEQYF,TGTGCCAGCATCCGAGACAGGGGCCAGACGCCCTACGAGCAGTACTTC
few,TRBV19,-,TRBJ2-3,CASSLQTARDTQYF,TGTGCCAGTAGTCTCCAGACTGCTCGCGATACGCAGTATTTT
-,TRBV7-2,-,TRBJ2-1,CASSSLGVEQFF,TGTGCCAGCAGCTCCCTGGGTGTTGAGCAGTTCTTC
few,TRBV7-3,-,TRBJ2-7,CASSWDSEAEQYF,TGTGCCAGCAGCTGGGACTCCGAAGCCGAGCAGTACTTC
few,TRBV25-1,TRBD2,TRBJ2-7,CASSEYRLAGTYEQYF,TGTGCCAGCAGTGAATATCGTCTAGCGGGGACCTACGAGCAGTACTTC
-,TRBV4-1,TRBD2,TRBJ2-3,CASSQEAGVGLDTQYF,TGCGCCAGCAGCCAAGAGGCGGGGGTCGGGTTAGATACGCAGTATTTT
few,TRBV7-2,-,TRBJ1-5,CASSLSVAQPQHF,TGTGCCAGCAGCTTGTCTGTGGCACAGCCCCAGCATTTT
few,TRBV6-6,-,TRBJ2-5,CASSFTGPEETQYF,TGTGCCAGCAGTTTTACAGGGCCGGAAGAGACCCAGTACTTC
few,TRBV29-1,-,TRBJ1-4,CSVESDAPEKLFF,TGCAGCGTTGAGTCTGACGCTCCGGAAAAACTGTTTTTT
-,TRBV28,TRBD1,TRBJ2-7,CASRGYGTGYYEQYF,TGTGCCAGCAGGGGGTACGGGACAGGGTACTACGAGCAGTACTTC